This passage covers 32 T cell receptor beta chains from one sample sequenced in a study of blood T cell repertoires in COVID-19 (dated by TCRdb to the early 2020s). Receptor libraries were prepared by the immunoSEQ multiplex PCR assay. Not all clones reach the TCRdb copy of this immuneACCESS table, which keeps in-frame sequences only. Checked studies attribute under half of the gap to unresolved V genes and leave the rest unexplained. This sample is represented by approximately 100,000 clones; around 85% of them were singletons. In total, the top ten clones hold about 1.7% of the sample. Sequencing was carried out using peripheral blood. These receptors were collected from a woman in her 70s with active or convalescent COVID-19.

The genes are TRBV6-5 and TRBJ1-4; possibly TRBD1 for D (5 bases). The CDR3 is 14 residues long. V was cut by 3 bases and J by 10 bases, with 15 bases left in between. The germline gives CDR1 MNHEY, CDR2 SVGAGI. The CDR3 bases are TGTGCCAGCAGTTATGGGTCGGGACTTGGAAAACTGTTTTTT. It specifies CASSYGSGLGKLFF.

The V and J genes are TRBV6-2 or TRBV6-3 and TRBJ2-2, with 14 bases that match TRBD2. Trimming at V came to 6 bases and at J to 7 bases, leaving 4 bases not matched to a gene. The CDR3 sequence is 15 residues long. Germline CDR1 and CDR2: MNHEY and SVGEGT. The DNA for the CDR3 is TGTGCCAGCAGCCGGACTAGCGGGGGGATCGGGGAGCTGTTTTTT. It translates to CASSRTSGGIGELFF.

The rearrangement uses TRBV2 and TRBJ1-2; D unclear. CDR3 length: 13 amino acids. Trimming left V 4 bases short and J 2 bases short, with 8 bases between. CDR1 and CDR2 (germline): SNHLY, FYNNEI. This CDR3 reads CASSADGNYGYTF. The DNA of the CDR3 is TGTGCCAGCAGTGCTGACGGGAACTATGGCTACACCTTC.

The rearrangement links TRBV5-6 to TRBJ2-2; 9 nucleotides align to TRBD2. CDR3 length: 15 residues. Trimming removed 1 base from V and 6 bases from J; junction bases left unmatched: 4. The germline CDR1 and CDR2 sequences are SGHDT and YYEEEE. CDR3 in DNA: TGTGCCAGCAGCTTGCTGGCGGGAGGGTCCGGGGAGCTGTTTTTT. Its translation is CASSLLAGGSGELFF.

This clone has more than one count but fewer than ten. J is TRBJ1-1 and V is TRBV3-1 (or the pseudogene TRBV3-2); D is possibly TRBD1 (5 bases). CDR1 LGHDT and CDR2 YNNKEL come from the germline V gene (reference sequence). The CDR3 totals 17 residues. Trimming left V 0 bases short and J 3 bases short, with 17 bases between. The CDR3 is CASSQENGAGGHTEAFF. CDR3 sequence (DNA): TGTGCCAGCAGCCAAGAAAATGGGGCTGGCGGTCACACTGAAGCTTTCTTT.

This clone was counted between two and nine times. This rearrangement joins TRBV27 to TRBJ1-2, with D perhaps TRBD1 (5 bases). From germline, CDR1 is MNHEY and CDR2 SMNVEV (reference sequence). The V gene lost 2 bases and the J gene lost 5 bases, with 9 bases spanning the gap. This CDR3 has 13 amino acids. CDR3 nucleotides: TGTGCCAGCAGTTTAAAGGGGCTGTATGGCTACACCTTC. Protein sequence: CASSLKGLYGYTF.

V gene TRBV18 combines with J gene TRBJ1-5; D perhaps matches TRBD1 (5 bases). The CDR3 is made up of 13 amino acids. In germline, CDR1 is KGHSH, CDR2 LQKENI. Trimming removed 2 bases from V and 5 bases from J, with 7 bases in between. The CDR3, as DNA: TGTGCCAGCTCACCAGACAGATATCAGCCCCAGCATTTT. It is translated as CASSPDRYQPQHF.

This chain joins TRBV6-5 and TRBJ1-4, with a weak D call TRBD1 (6 bases). This CDR3 contains 12 residues. Germline CDR1 MNHEY, CDR2 SVGAGI. V was clipped by 10 bases and J by 5 bases, with 11 bases between them. The CDR3 sequence is CATGQTNEKLFF. In nucleotides, the CDR3 is TGTGCCACCGGACAGACGAATGAAAAACTGTTTTTT.

The chain combines TRBV2 with TRBJ1-2; a possible D gene is TRBD1 (6 bases). CDR1 is SNHLY and CDR2 is FYNNEI in the germline V gene. This CDR3 region has 12 residues. Trimming took off 7 bases at V and 6 bases at J, with 12 bases between the two ends. CDR3 in DNA: TGTGCCAGCACCATTACAGGGAATGGCTACACCTTC. Its protein is CASTITGNGYTF.

The chain recombines TRBV2 with TRBJ1-1; D gene ambiguous. From germline, CDR1 is SNHLY and CDR2 FYNNEI. The CDR3 extends over 13 amino acids. Trimming cost V 3 bases and J 4 bases, with 9 bases left between them. The CDR3 spells CASSDRAGTEAFF. Written as DNA, the CDR3 is TGTGCCAGCAGTGATAGAGCAGGCACTGAAGCTTTCTTT.

The chain joins TRBV12-3 or TRBV12-4 to TRBJ2-7, with a weak D call TRBD1 (5 bases). V was pared by 8 bases and J by 0 bases, with 11 bases between. The CDR3 sequence is 13 residues long. The CDR3 loop reads CASGAYDSYEQYF. The DNA of the CDR3 is TGTGCCAGCGGGGCTTACGACTCCTACGAGCAGTACTTC.

The chain employs TRBV29-1 and TRBJ2-6, with 7 bases aligning to TRBD1. Germline CDR1 SQVTM, CDR2 ANQGSEA. J lost 15 bases, V lost 5 bases, and 13 bases had no gene match. The CDR3 has 13 residues. The CDR3 protein is CSVSPRQGLDLTF. In DNA, the CDR3 is TGCAGCGTTTCGCCGAGACAGGGATTGGACCTGACTTTC. Full variable domain (missing parts from reference TRBV29-1 and TRBJ2-6): SAVISQKPSRDICQRGTSLTIQCQVDSQVTMMFWYRQQPGQSLTLIATANQGSEATYESGFVIDKFPISRPNLTFSTLTVSNMSPEDSSIYLCSVSPRQGLDLTFGAGSRLTVL.

J is TRBJ2-4 and V is TRBV30; tentative D call: TRBD2 (8 bases). CDR1 is GTSNPN and CDR2 is SVGIG in the germline V gene (reference sequence). The V end was cut by 3 bases, the J end by 1 base, with 19 bases between. This CDR3 has 17 amino acids. The CDR3: CAWRLAEGGAAKNIQYF. For the CDR3, the DNA is TGTGCCTGGAGACTAGCGGAAGGGGGCGCCGCCAAAAACATTCAGTACTTC.

On this clone itself: One junction end disagrees with the germline gene, perhaps due to a read error. The chain employs TRBV7-7 and TRBJ1-3; 8 bases fit TRBD1. The CDR3 is made up of 17 amino acids. Per the germline V gene, CDR1 is SSHAT and CDR2 is FNYEAQ (reference sequence). CDR3 bases: TGTGCTAGCAGCTTACTAGGTAAGGACAGGGAAGGCCACACCATATATTTT. Amino acid sequence: CASSLLGKDREGHTIYF.

The J gene is TRBJ2-7, the V gene TRBV5-1, with TRBD2 identical over 7 bases. Germline V gene data show CDR1 as SGHRS and CDR2 as YFSETQ. Trimming cost V 0 bases and J 3 bases; bases outside gene matches: 6. The CDR3 covers 15 residues. The CDR3 protein is CASSLVVGGSYEQYF. In nucleotides, the CDR3 is TGCGCCAGCAGCTTGGTTGTGGGCGGGAGCTACGAGCAGTACTTC.

This chain links TRBV9 with TRBJ2-5; TRBD2 aligns across 8 bases. J gave up 4 bases and V 5 bases, and 10 bases lay outside the gene matches. The germline V gene encodes CDR1 SGDLS and CDR2 YYNGEE. The length of the CDR3 is 15 residues. CDR3 sequence (DNA): TGTGCCAGCAGACCGGGACTAGGGGATCGAGAGACCCAGTACTTC. Amino acids: CASRPGLGDRETQYF.

J is TRBJ2-3 and V is TRBV21-1; the D call TRBD2 from the table was never checked on the DNA. TRBV21-1 corresponds to a pseudogene. The CDR3 length is 17 residues. In DNA, the CDR3 is TGTGCCAGCAGCAAGGCCGAGGGAGTAGCGGACCATGATACGCAGTATTTT. Residues: CASSKAEGVADHDTQYF.

This clone was recorded only once. This chain joins TRBV5-4 and TRBJ1-2, with 8 bases lining up with TRBD1. Germline CDR1 and CDR2: SGHNT and YYREEE (reference sequence). The CDR3 totals 13 residues. V was clipped by 0 bases and J by 6 bases; unmatched bases: 1. The CDR3 reads CASSLETGDGYTF. DNA of the CDR3: TGTGCCAGCAGCTTGGAGACAGGGGATGGCTACACCTTC.

The chain links TRBV28 to TRBJ2-4; 11 bases fit TRBD1. J lost 3 bases, V lost 2 bases, and 3 bases had no gene match. CDR3 length equals 16 residues. Germline lookup yields CDR1 MDHEN and CDR2 SYDVKM. The CDR3 DNA is TGTGCCAGCAGTTTAATGGGACAGGGGGTCAAAAACATTCAGTACTTC. The encoded protein is CASSLMGQGVKNIQYF.

V usage is TRBV3-1 (or the pseudogene TRBV3-2) and J usage is TRBJ2-3, with 9 bases fitting TRBD2. The V and J ends lost 5 bases and 0 bases, in that order; junction bases with no gene match: 6. Germline CDR1 is LGHDT and CDR2 is YNNKEL (reference sequence). The CDR3 consists of 16 residues. The CDR3 loop is CASSFLAGASTDTQYF. The CDR3 nucleotides are TGTGCCAGCAGCTTTTTAGCGGGAGCTAGCACAGATACGCAGTATTTT.

V and J are TRBV12-5 and TRBJ1-1, with 8 bases fitting TRBD1. Trimming cost V 4 bases and J 0 bases; bases outside gene matches: 4. This CDR3 contains 15 residues. Germline values: CDR1 LGHNT, CDR2 FRNRAP. CDR3 protein: CASGSRQGLNTEAFF. For the CDR3, the DNA is TGTGCTAGTGGTTCTAGACAGGGGTTGAACACTGAAGCTTTCTTT.

The chain recombines TRBV9 with TRBJ1-3, with D possibly TRBD1 on 5 matching bases. The CDR3 contains 17 residues. Germline values: CDR1 SGDLS, CDR2 YYNGEE. V lost 0 bases and J 1 base, leaving 14 bases between the germline ends. The CDR3 DNA sequence: TGTGCCAGCAGCGTAGAATCGGGGGTTCTGTCTGGAAACACCATATATTTT. Amino acid sequence: CASSVESGVLSGNTIYF. The whole variable domain, remainder taken from reference TRBV9 and TRBJ1-3, is DSGVTQTPKHLITATGQRVTLRCSPRSGDLSVYWYQQSLDQGLQFLIQYYNGEERAKGNILERFSAQQFPDLHSELNLSSLELGDSALYFCASSVESGVLSGNTIYFGEGSWLTVV.

This chain links TRBV28 with TRBJ1-1; D is ambiguous. This CDR3 has 15 amino acids. Germline V gene sequence: CDR1 MDHEN, CDR2 SYDVKM. Trimming cost V 5 bases and J 4 bases, with 17 bases left between them. As DNA, the CDR3 is TGTGCCAGCAGTCCCTTCACTAATATTTTCACTGAAGCTTTCTTT. It translates to CASSPFTNIFTEAFF.

This clone showed up just a few times. The V gene is TRBV2, the J gene TRBJ1-1; 7 bases match TRBD1. The V gene end was trimmed by 10 bases and the J gene end by 4 bases; junction bases not matched to a gene: 9. This CDR3 has 13 residues. Germline V gene data show CDR1 as SNHLY and CDR2 as FYNNEI. In nucleotides, the CDR3 is TGTGCCACGGGACAGAGGCTGTCCACTGAAGCTTTCTTT. Its translation: CATGQRLSTEAFF.

The chain uses TRBV9 and TRBJ2-3, with D possibly TRBD1 on 6 matching bases. The length of the CDR3 is 15 residues. Trimming shortened V by 2 bases and J by 2 bases, and 12 bases separated the two germline ends. The germline gives CDR1 SGDLS, CDR2 YYNGEE. The CDR3 nucleotides are TGTGCCAGCAGCGTCCTACAGGGTATCACAGATACGCAGTATTTT. Translation gives CASSVLQGITDTQYF.

V is TRBV19 and J is TRBJ2-5; TRBD1 agrees at 7 bases. The V gene end was trimmed by 6 bases and the J gene end by 5 bases; junction bases not matched to a gene: 12. Germline loops: CDR1 LNHDA, CDR2 SQIVND (reference sequence). This CDR3 has 15 amino acids. Here the CDR3 DNA reads TGTGCCAGTAGGGGAGACAGGGCGGCTGGGGAGACCCAGTACTTC. Protein product: CASRGDRAAGETQYF. Drawing the rest from reference TRBV19 and TRBJ2-5, the complete variable domain is DGGITQSPKYLFRKEGQNVTLSCEQNLNHDAMYWYRQDPGQGLRLIYYSQIVNDFQKGDIAEGYSVSREKKESFPLTVTSAQKNPTAFYLCASRGDRAAGETQYFGPGTRLLVL.

J is TRBJ1-4 and V is TRBV20-1, with 8 bases that match TRBD1. The germline V gene has CDR1 DFQATT and CDR2 SNEGSKA (reference sequence). The CDR3 has 16 residues. The J segment lost 7 bases and the V segment lost 3 bases, leaving 13 bases of the junction unmatched. CDR3 nucleotides: TGCAGTGCTAGTCAGGGGGCGCTAGGGATGGGTGAAAAACTGTTTTTT. This encodes CSASQGALGMGEKLFF.

The chain couples TRBV11-1 to TRBJ1-1; TRBD1 is a possible D gene (5 bases). Trimming cost V 2 bases and J 4 bases, with 14 bases left between them. The CDR3 extends over 15 amino acids. The germline V gene has CDR1 SGHAT and CDR2 FQDESV (reference sequence). The CDR3 bases are TGTGCCAGCAGCTTATCCGAACGGGGGAGCACTGAAGCTTTCTTT. Its protein is CASSLSERGSTEAFF.

The chain employs TRBV10-3 and TRBJ2-5, with a possible D match to TRBD1 (5 bases). The CDR3 extends over 14 amino acids. The V gene lost 2 bases and the J gene lost 1 base, with 8 bases spanning the gap. Germline CDR1 reads ENHRY; CDR2 reads SYGVKD. CDR3 in amino acids: CAISEGAAQETQYF. The CDR3 DNA follows: TGTGCCATCAGTGAGGGGGCAGCCCAAGAGACCCAGTACTTC.

The rearrangement joins TRBV12-3 or TRBV12-4 to TRBJ1-5; no reliable D call. The CDR3 runs to 13 residues. Trimming cost V 0 bases and J 5 bases, with 5 bases left between them. CDR3 bases: TGTGCCAGCAGTTTAGCGCGAGATCAGCCCCAGCATTTT. Protein: CASSLARDQPQHF.

The chain joins TRBV11-2 to TRBJ2-7, with a weak D call TRBD1 (7 bases). The length of the CDR3 is 15 residues. Germline V gene sequence: CDR1 SGHAT, CDR2 FQNNGV. Trimming took off 1 base at V and 3 bases at J, with 13 bases between the two ends. As DNA, the CDR3 is TGTGCCAGCAGCTTAGGTCGGGGGACAGTCTACGAGCAGTACTTC. Translated, it gives CASSLGRGTVYEQYF.

This clone was detected only once. Germline and junction disagree at one end, which may indicate a read error. The rearrangement links TRBV7-7 to TRBJ2-7, with 11 positions matching TRBD1. CDR3 length: 16 amino acids. From germline, CDR1 is SSHAT and CDR2 FNYEAQ (reference sequence). The CDR3 sequence is CASSLELDRGLNEQYF. CDR3 sequence (DNA): TGTGCTAGCAGCTTAGAGTTGGACAGGGGGCTCAACGAGCAGTACTTC.